This T cell receptor beta chain emerged from a study of blood T cell repertoires in COVID-19. Background on the study: Some COVID-19 samples were acute and others convalescent; all came from the United States, Italy and Spain. T cells, B-cell-depleted T cells, or PBMCs supplied cDNA or gDNA.

The table lists this clone with a count of one. In the study's own analysis: Counts of nucleated cells, estimated from reference gene primer amplification, were obtained. Assay used: immunoSEQ multiplex PCR; TCRdb lists only in-frame clones, some missing. V and J calls and clone size are copied from that table; D and trimming were computed from the DNA. The table has about 330,000 clones, 65% to 85% seen once. The CDR3 length is 12 residues. Trimming pared 0 bases from V and 4 bases from J, leaving 4 bases between. CDR1 is SGDLS, CDR2 YYNGEE, per germline. This receptor was obtained from a woman aged 45-60 years with acute or convalescent COVID-19. The J gene is TRBJ2-5, the V gene TRBV9; D is ambiguous. Source material: peripheral blood. CDR3 region: CASSVVGETQYF. The DNA for the CDR3 is TGTGCCAGCAGCGTAGTCGGAGAGACCCAGTACTTC.